The rows below give T cell receptor beta chains drawn from one sample of a study of breast tumors, draining lymph nodes, adjacent tissues. MiXCR was run by TCRdb on the multiplex PCR reads, yielding one entry per CDR3 protein. Seen here are about 200,000 distinct CDR3 sequences, around 35% observed once, and the top ten hold approximately 3.6%. Sample: axillary lymph node tissue. These receptor sequences come from a female donor with breast cancer. Some clones in this sample may be carry-over from other donors' samples. CDR3s include the opening cysteine and the closing phenylalanine or tryptophan. D genes are given only for firm matches. Clone size appears in some rows only: once, few, many, or a class for an expanded clone.

D	V	size	J	DNA	CDR3
.	TRBV4-3	many	TRBJ1-5	TGCGCCAGCAGCCAAGGTACCCAGGGGAATCAGCCCCAGCATTTT	CASSQGTQGNQPQHF
TRBD1	TRBV15	once	TRBJ1-6	TGTGCCACCAGCAGTCTCCGGGACAGGGGCAATTCACCCCTCCACTTT	CATSSLRDRGNSPLHF
.	TRBV30	many	TRBJ2-2	TGTGCCTGGAGTGCTGTATCCGGGGAGCTGTTTTTT	CAWSAVSGELFF
TRBD2	TRBV7-6	many	TRBJ2-3	TGTGCCAGCAACAGCGGGGGGAGGACAGATACGCAGTATTTT	CASNSGGRTDTQYF
.	TRBV20-1	once	TRBJ2-6	TGCAGTGCCAGAGACAGGTCGGGGGCCACCGTCCTGACTTTC	CSARDRSGATVLTF
TRBD1	TRBV20-1	many	TRBJ1-4	TGCAGTGCTAGAGGACAGGGCGGTCGAGCAACTAATGAAAAACTGTTTTTT	CSARGQGGRATNEKLFF
TRBD1	TRBV6-4	.	TRBJ1-2	TGTGCCAGCAGAGACTCGGACAGGGGAGATGGCTACACCTTC	CASRDSDRGDGYTF
TRBD2	TRBV7-2	many	TRBJ2-7	TGTGCCAGCAGCTTTCGAGCGGGAGGCTACGAGCAGTACTTC	CASSFRAGGYEQYF
.	TRBV15	many	TRBJ2-2	TGTGCCACCAGCAGAGTCCAGAACACCGGGGAGCTGTTTTTT	CATSRVQNTGELFF
.	TRBV7-3	many	TRBJ2-2	TGTGCCAGCAGCTTAATAGGGCCGTCGTCCGGGGAGCTGTTTTTT	CASSLIGPSSGELFF
.	TRBV20-1	many	TRBJ1-4	TGCAGTGCTAGAGATCCGGACGGGGGTGAAAAACTGTTTTTT	CSARDPDGGEKLFF
.	TRBV7-9	.	TRBJ2-3	TGTGCCAGCAGCTTAGCAAAGGGGAATACGCAGTATTTT	CASSLAKGNTQYF
.	TRBV6-1	.	TRBJ2-1	TGTGCCAGCAGTCAAGGTCTAGTGATGTCCAATGAGCAGTTCTTC	CASSQGLVMSNEQFF
TRBD1	TRBV5-5	.	TRBJ2-6	TGTGCCAGCAGCTGGGACACAGCAGGGACAGGATCCTCTGGGGCCAACGTCCTGACTTTC	CASSWDTAGTGSSGANVLTF
TRBD2	TRBV20-1	many	TRBJ2-5	TGCAGTGCTGGTAGCGGGGGGATTCAAGAGACCCAGTACTTC	CSAGSGGIQETQYF
.	TRBV20-1	many	TRBJ2-1	TGCAGTGCCGGGGGTCGGGGTGAGCAGTTCTTC	CSAGGRGEQFF
.	TRBV20-1	many	TRBJ1-2	TGCAGTGCTACCAGACCGAACTATGGCTACACCTTC	CSATRPNYGYTF
.	TRBV7-8	.	TRBJ2-5	TGTGCCAGCAGTGATACCCCTGCCATGGGCCAAGAGACCCAGTACTTC	CASSDTPAMGQETQYF
TRBD2	TRBV7-2	.	TRBJ2-3	TGTGCCAGCAGCTTAGAGATAGCGGGTCCCTACAATGAGCAGTATTTT	CASSLEIAGPYNEQYF
TRBD1	TRBV11-3	many	TRBJ1-6	TGTGCCAGCCAGGGGGCGGATAATTCACCCCTCCACTTT	CASQGADNSPLHF
.	TRBV5-1	many	TRBJ1-4	TGCGCCAGCAGCTTCGGCGGGGGGAATGAAAAACTGTTTTTT	CASSFGGGNEKLFF
.	TRBV19	few	TRBJ1-1	TGTGCCAGTACCCCCTCACCAGGGACCCACACTGAAGCTTTCTTT	CASTPSPGTHTEAFF
.	TRBV11-3	many	TRBJ2-2	TGTGCCAGCAGCTTAGGGGCGAGTTCGAACACCGGGGAGCTGTTTTTT	CASSLGASSNTGELFF
.	TRBV20-1	many	TRBJ1-5	TGCAGTGCTAGGGCCCCAGGGATCGATCAGCCCCAGCATTTT	CSARAPGIDQPQHF
.	TRBV10-3	.	TRBJ1-1	TGTGCCATCAGCGAGGGTCAGGGGATAGGTGCTTTCTTT	CAISEGQGIGAFF
.	TRBV7-9	.	TRBJ1-4	TGTGCCAGCAGCTTCGCGTTCCCGGACAATGAAAAACTGTTTTTT	CASSFAFPDNEKLFF
.	TRBV9	many	TRBJ1-2	TGTGCCAGCAGCGTACAAGCAACAGCTCCTAGGGGCTATGGCTACACCTTC	CASSVQATAPRGYGYTF
TRBD2	TRBV20-1	many	TRBJ2-1	TGCAGTGCTAGCTCACTAGCGGGAGCGTACAATGAGCAGTTCTTC	CSASSLAGAYNEQFF
TRBD2	TRBV7-2	.	TRBJ2-5	TGTGCCAGCAGCACCCGACTAGCGGGCGGGGGGGAGACCCAGTACTTC	CASSTRLAGGGETQYF
TRBD1	TRBV6-6	many	TRBJ1-3	TGTGCCAGCAGTCAACGACAGGGGAAACGCTCTGGAAACACCATATATTTT	CASSQRQGKRSGNTIYF
TRBD2	TRBV24-1	.	TRBJ2-5	TGTGCCACCAGTGATCACCGGACTAGCGGGGGGGAGACCCAGTACTTC	CATSDHRTSGGETQYF
TRBD1	TRBV11-2	.	TRBJ1-5	TGTGCCAGCAGCACAGCAGGGGGTAGGCCCCAGCATTTT	CASSTAGGRPQHF
.	TRBV7-9	.	TRBJ2-2	TGTGCCAGCAGCTTAGCGGACACCGACCACTCCACCGGGGAGCTGTTTTTT	CASSLADTDHSTGELFF
.	TRBV18	many	TRBJ1-4	TGTGCCAGCTCACCTGATTCTAATGAAAAACTGTTTTTT	CASSPDSNEKLFF
TRBD1	TRBV5-8	.	TRBJ1-2	TGTGCCAGCAGCACCGGACAGGGGGGCTATGGCTACACCTTC	CASSTGQGGYGYTF
.	TRBV5-1	many	TRBJ2-6	TGCGCCAGCAGCTTGGGTTTAACATCTGGGGCCAACGTCCTGACTTTC	CASSLGLTSGANVLTF
.	TRBV4-2	many	TRBJ2-3	TGTGCCAGCAGCCAAGCCTGGGGGCGAAGCACAGATACGCAGTATTTT	CASSQAWGRSTDTQYF
.	TRBV2	many	TRBJ2-7	TGTGCCAGCGCCCGGGGAATAGACTACGAGCAGTACTTC	CASARGIDYEQYF
TRBD2	TRBV19	.	TRBJ2-1	TGTGCCAGTAGTGTGGGACTAGCGGGGGGTAACTACAATGAGCAGTTCTTC	CASSVGLAGGNYNEQFF
.	TRBV5-1	many	TRBJ1-2	TGCGCCAGCAGCTTGGATGGAAATGGCTACACCTTC	CASSLDGNGYTF
.	TRBV7-9	few	TRBJ2-4	TGTGCCAGCAGCTTAGCTGGGGCAGGGAAAAACATTCAGTACTTC	CASSLAGAGKNIQYF
.	TRBV19	many	TRBJ2-6	TGTGCCAGTAGTGGGACGGCCTCCTCTGGGGCCAACGTCCTGACTTTC	CASSGTASSGANVLTF
TRBD2	TRBV9	many	TRBJ2-1	TGTGCCAGCAGCTCCCGGACTAGCGGGAGATGGGAGCAGTTCTTC	CASSSRTSGRWEQFF
.	TRBV18	many	TRBJ2-7	TGTGCCAGCTCACCGGAGTCCTACGAGCAGTACTTC	CASSPESYEQYF
.	TRBV6-6	many	TRBJ1-2	TGTGCCAGCAGAGCAGGGCTCTATGGCTACACCTTC	CASRAGLYGYTF
TRBD2	TRBV10-3	many	TRBJ2-1	TGTGCCATCAGGGGGACTAGCGGGAGGGCCAGGGAGCAGTTCTTC	CAIRGTSGRAREQFF
.	TRBV3-1	few	TRBJ2-2	TGTGCCAGCAGCCGCGGGACAGCCGGGGAGCTGTTTTTT	CASSRGTAGELFF
.	TRBV19	many	TRBJ2-1	TGTGCCAGTAGTAGGGGTGAGACAAGTATGGTCTTC	CASSRGETSMVF
.	TRBV6-6	many	TRBJ2-7	TGTGCCAGCAGTACCATTAAAACCGGTCTTACCTACGAGCAGTACTTC	CASSTIKTGLTYEQYF
.	TRBV2	many	TRBJ1-6	TGTGCCAGCAGGGGGACCCGGGACTATAATTCACCCCTCCACTTT	CASRGTRDYNSPLHF
.	TRBV11-2	.	TRBJ1-5	TGTGCCAGCAGCTTAGATTTTGGGGGGCGCCCCCAAGAGACCCAGCATTTT	CASSLDFGGRPQETQHF
TRBD2	TRBV24-1	many	TRBJ2-1	TGTGCCACCAGTGATCCCCTAGCGGGAGACGATGAGCAGTTCTTC	CATSDPLAGDDEQFF